Each of the 17 T cell receptor beta chains below was sequenced from the same sample in a study of cytomegalovirus exposure and HLA in healthy donors. 60 Vbeta and 13 Jbeta primers were used in PCR. Measured with immunoSEQ multiplex PCR; TCRdb has only the in-frame clones, and not every one. The repertoire holds approximately 69,000 clones, with 76% as singletons. Material: PBMCs. The receptors were sampled from a man between 18 and 35 years old in good health and CMV-seronegative.

V usage is TRBV9 and J usage is TRBJ2-7, with 8 bases fitting TRBD1. J gave up 4 bases and V 6 bases, and 12 bases lay outside the gene matches. The length of the CDR3 is 15 residues. Germline values: CDR1 SGDLS, CDR2 YYNGEE. The DNA of the CDR3 is TGTGCCAGCAACCCCGGGACAGGAGGAAAATACGAGCAGTACTTC. This encodes CASNPGTGGKYEQYF.

The chain combines TRBV6-6 with TRBJ2-7; 9 bases map to TRBD1. Germline-derived CDR1 and CDR2 are MNHNY and SVGAGI (reference sequence). CDR3 length equals 16 residues. V gave up 2 bases and J gave up 0 bases; unmatched junction bases: 5. DNA for the CDR3: TGTGCCAGCAGTTACGGCCGGGACAGGGCCTCCTACGAGCAGTACGTC. Protein sequence: CASSYGRDRASYEQYV.

The V gene is TRBV15, the J gene TRBJ2-5; 10 nucleotides agree with TRBD2. Unmatched junction bases numbered 9, after V lost 1 base and J lost 7 bases. The germline CDR1 and CDR2 sequences are LNHNV and YYDKDF (reference sequence). The CDR3 sequence is 16 residues long. CDR3 residues: CATSRGSGGVIGTQYF. The CDR3 DNA reads TGTGCCACCAGCAGAGGAAGCGGGGGGGTGATCGGGACCCAGTACTTC. Based on the CDR3 plus reference TRBV15 and TRBJ2-5, the full variable domain is DAMVIQNPRYQVTQFGKPVTLSCSQTLNHNVMYWYQQKSSQAPKLLFHYYDKDFNNEADTPDNFQSRRPNTSFCFLDIRSPGLGDTAMYLCATSRGSGGVIGTQYFGPGTRLLVL.

The CDR3 nucleotides are TGTGCCAGCAGAACTAGGGCCCCCGGGGAGCAGTTCTTC. The encoded protein is CASRTRAPGEQFF. This chain uses TRBV2 with TRBJ2-1; TRBD2 is a possible D gene (5 bases). Trimming took 6 bases from V and 10 from J, leaving 16 bases between them. CDR3 size: 13 residues. Per germline, CDR1 SNHLY and CDR2 FYNNEI.

The chain recombines TRBV5-1 with TRBJ2-3; D is possibly TRBD2 (5 bases). V dropped 1 base and J dropped 2 bases, with 11 bases sitting between them. CDR3 size: 15 residues. Germline V gene lookup returns CDR1 SGHRS and CDR2 YFSETQ. The CDR3 reads CASSLTSKATDTQYF. Here the CDR3 DNA reads TGCGCCAGCAGCTTGACTAGTAAGGCCACAGATACGCAGTATTTT.

The chain is built from TRBV28 and TRBJ1-6; 8 bases map to TRBD1. Germline V gives CDR1 MDHEN, CDR2 SYDVKM. The CDR3 is 13 residues long. The junction had 8 bases not matched to a gene; V was cut back by 5 bases and J by 14 bases. CDR3 loop: CASSPQGVGTLHF. For the CDR3, the DNA is TGTGCCAGCAGTCCACAGGGGGTGGGCACCCTCCACTTT.

The CDR3: CASRRQSNQPQHF. The CDR3 DNA reads TGTGCCAGCAGAAGACAGAGCAATCAGCCCCAGCATTTT. The chain is built from TRBV28 and TRBJ1-5; a possible D gene is TRBD1 (5 bases). This CDR3 contains 13 residues. V lost 6 bases and J 1 base, leaving 7 bases between the germline ends. Germline CDR1 MDHEN, CDR2 SYDVKM.

The chain employs TRBV5-1 and TRBJ2-1; tentatively, D is TRBD1 (6 bases). V dropped 0 bases and J dropped 9 bases, with 16 bases sitting between them. The CDR3 extends over 15 amino acids. CDR1 and CDR2 from the germline V gene are SGHRS and YFSETQ. This chain's CDR3 is CASSLGNREGIEQFF. The DNA for the CDR3 is TGCGCCAGCAGCTTGGGAAACAGGGAAGGAATTGAGCAGTTCTTC.

The chain uses TRBV6-4 and TRBJ1-6, with 7 bases that match TRBD1. The CDR3 has 14 amino acids. Germline V gene sequence: CDR1 MRHNA, CDR2 SNTAGT. The junction had 11 bases not matched to a gene; V was cut back by 5 bases and J by 13 bases. The CDR3 DNA reads TGTGCCAGCAGTCCCCGACAGGGATTGCCCCCCCTCCACTTT. The encoded protein is CASSPRQGLPPLHF.

V and J are TRBV21-1 and TRBJ2-2; whether TRBD1, the table's D call, matches the DNA was not checked. TRBV21-1 is a pseudogene segment. The CDR3 totals 13 residues. The CDR3 is CASSTPGTGELFF. For the CDR3, the DNA is TGTGCCAGCTCTACCCCAGGGACCGGGGAGCTGTTTTTT.

The chain joins TRBV2 to TRBJ1-2; a possible D gene is TRBD1 (5 bases). CDR1 is SNHLY, CDR2 FYNNEI, per germline. V was pared by 4 bases and J by 6 bases, with 21 bases between. The CDR3 sequence is 16 residues long. The CDR3 spells CASSADAARGGDGYTF. Written as DNA, the CDR3 is TGTGCCAGCAGTGCGGATGCAGCAAGGGGTGGTGATGGCTACACCTTC.

This chain uses TRBV7-8 with TRBJ1-1, with 7 nucleotides matching TRBD1. Trimming cost V 5 bases and J 1 base; bases outside gene matches: 10. Looked up from germline, CDR1 is SGHVS and CDR2 is FQNEAQ. The CDR3 spans 16 residues. Written as DNA, the CDR3 is TGTGCCAGCAGCACACCTAGGGGGCAGGGGAACACTGAAGCTTTCTTT. Residues: CASSTPRGQGNTEAFF.

The chain carries TRBV5-1 and TRBJ1-3, with D maybe TRBD1 (5 bases). Looked up from germline, CDR1 is SGHRS and CDR2 is YFSETQ. V was shortened by 0 bases and J by 0 bases, with 13 bases between the two germline ends. The CDR3 extends over 17 amino acids. The CDR3 coding sequence is TGCGCCAGCAGCTTGGCCGAGACAGTCCCCTCTGGAAACACCATATATTTT. Protein sequence: CASSLAETVPSGNTIYF.

V is TRBV4-3 and J is TRBJ2-2; D remains unclear. V dropped 4 bases and J dropped 3 bases, with 15 bases sitting between them. This CDR3 region has 16 residues. Germline V gene data show CDR1 as LGHNA and CDR2 as YSLEER. The CDR3 spells CASSPRSGPHTGELFF. As DNA, the CDR3 is TGCGCCAGCAGCCCGCGGTCGGGTCCACACACCGGGGAGCTGTTTTTT.

V gene TRBV30 combines with J gene TRBJ1-6; the match to TRBD1 covers 7 bases. V shed 2 bases and J 8 bases; nucleotides not matched to a gene: 6. The CDR3 spans 14 residues. Germline values: CDR1 GTSNPN, CDR2 SVGIG (reference sequence). CDR3 residues: CAWSPGQEYSPLHF. The CDR3 region has the DNA TGTGCCTGGAGTCCCGGACAGGAATATTCACCCCTCCACTTT.

This clone was counted only a few times. The V gene is TRBV5-1, the J gene TRBJ2-3; 12 nucleotides line up with TRBD2. The CDR3 has 17 residues. Unmatched junction bases numbered 8, after V lost 1 base and J lost 5 bases. The germline CDR1 and CDR2 sequences are SGHRS and YFSETQ. CDR3 DNA sequence: TGCGCCAGCAGCTTGCTGGCTAGCGGGGGGGCGGGAGATACGCAGTATTTT. It codes for CASSLLASGGAGDTQYF.

This chain joins TRBV5-1 and TRBJ2-3; no definite D call. This CDR3 spans 15 amino acids. Looked up from germline, CDR1 is SGHRS and CDR2 is YFSETQ. The V and J ends lost 4 bases and 2 bases respectively, with 14 bases between them. CDR3 sequence: CASSPQIPYTDTQYF. CDR3 in DNA: TGCGCCAGCAGCCCACAGATCCCTTACACAGATACGCAGTATTTT.